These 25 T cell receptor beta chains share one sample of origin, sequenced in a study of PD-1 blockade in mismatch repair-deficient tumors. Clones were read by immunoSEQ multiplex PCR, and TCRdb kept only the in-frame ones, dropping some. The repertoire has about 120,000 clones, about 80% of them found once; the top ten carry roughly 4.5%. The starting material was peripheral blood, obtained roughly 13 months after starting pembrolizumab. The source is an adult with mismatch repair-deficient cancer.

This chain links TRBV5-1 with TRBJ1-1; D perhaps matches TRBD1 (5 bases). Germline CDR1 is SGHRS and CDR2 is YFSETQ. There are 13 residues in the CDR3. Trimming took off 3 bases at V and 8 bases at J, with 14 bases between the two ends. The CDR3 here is CASSSGTQQEAFF. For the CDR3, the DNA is TGCGCCAGCAGCTCCGGGACGCAACAAGAAGCTTTCTTT.

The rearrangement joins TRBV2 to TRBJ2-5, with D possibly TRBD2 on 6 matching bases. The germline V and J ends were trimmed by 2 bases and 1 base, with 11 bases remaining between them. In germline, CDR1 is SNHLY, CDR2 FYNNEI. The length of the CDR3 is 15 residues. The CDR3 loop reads CASSENGGVQETQYF. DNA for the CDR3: TGTGCCAGCAGTGAAAACGGAGGGGTCCAAGAGACCCAGTACTTC. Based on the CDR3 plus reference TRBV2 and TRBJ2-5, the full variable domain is EPEVTQTPSHQVTQMGQEVILRCVPISNHLYFYWYRQILGQKVEFLVSFYNNEISEKSEIFDDQFSVERPDGSNFTLKIRSTKLEDSAMYFCASSENGGVQETQYFGPGTRLLVL.

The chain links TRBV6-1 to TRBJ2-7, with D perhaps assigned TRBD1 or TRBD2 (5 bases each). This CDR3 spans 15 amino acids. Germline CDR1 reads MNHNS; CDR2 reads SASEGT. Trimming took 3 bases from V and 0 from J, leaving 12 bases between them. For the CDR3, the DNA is TGTGCCAGCAGTGAGGGGCGGGTAAGCTCCTACGAGCAGTACTTC. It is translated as CASSEGRVSSYEQYF.

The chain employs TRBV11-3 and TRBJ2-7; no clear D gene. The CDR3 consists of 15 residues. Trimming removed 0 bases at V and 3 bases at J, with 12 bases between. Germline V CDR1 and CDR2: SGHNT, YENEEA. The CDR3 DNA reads TGTGCCAGCAGCTTAGAGTACCTAGTAGACTACGAGCAGTACTTC. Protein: CASSLEYLVDYEQYF.

CDR3 region: CASSSGTSKNIQYF. The CDR3 nucleotides are TGTGCCAGCAGTTCCGGGACTAGTAAAAACATTCAGTACTTC. The chain links TRBV28 to TRBJ2-4, with 8 bases identical to TRBD2. The CDR3 sequence is 14 residues long. Trimming removed 4 bases from V and 4 bases from J; junction bases left unmatched: 3. From germline, CDR1 is MDHEN and CDR2 SYDVKM.

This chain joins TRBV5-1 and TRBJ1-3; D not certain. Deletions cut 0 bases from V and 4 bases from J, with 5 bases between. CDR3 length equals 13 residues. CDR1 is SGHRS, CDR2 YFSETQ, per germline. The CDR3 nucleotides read TGCGCCAGCAGCTTGGAAGGCGGAAACACCATATATTTT. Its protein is CASSLEGGNTIYF.

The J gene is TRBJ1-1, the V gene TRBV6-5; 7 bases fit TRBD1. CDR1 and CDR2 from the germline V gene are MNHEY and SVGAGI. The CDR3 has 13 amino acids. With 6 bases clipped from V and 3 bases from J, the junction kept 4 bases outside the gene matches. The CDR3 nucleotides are TGTGCCAGCAGCACACAGGGGTACACTGAAGCTTTCTTT. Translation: CASSTQGYTEAFF.

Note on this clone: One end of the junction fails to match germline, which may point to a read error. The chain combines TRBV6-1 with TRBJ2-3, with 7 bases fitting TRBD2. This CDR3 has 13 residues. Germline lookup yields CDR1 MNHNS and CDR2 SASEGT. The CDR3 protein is CASSEGTTDTQYF. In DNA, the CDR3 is TGTGCCAGCAGCGAAGGGACTACCGATACGCAGTATTTT.

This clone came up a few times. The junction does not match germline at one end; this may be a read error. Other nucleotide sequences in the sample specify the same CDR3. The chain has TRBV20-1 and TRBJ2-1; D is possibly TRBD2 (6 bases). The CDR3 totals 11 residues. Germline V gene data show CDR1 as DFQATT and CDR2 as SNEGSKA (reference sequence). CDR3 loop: CSARGLTEQFF. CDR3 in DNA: TGCAGTGCAAGAGGACTAACTGAGCAGTTCTTC.

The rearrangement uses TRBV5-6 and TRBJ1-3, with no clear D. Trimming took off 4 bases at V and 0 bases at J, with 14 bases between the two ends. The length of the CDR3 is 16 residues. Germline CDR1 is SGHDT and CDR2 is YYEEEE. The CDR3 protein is CASSLFDGISGNTIYF. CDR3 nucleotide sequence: TGTGCCAGCAGCCTCTTTGACGGCATCTCTGGAAACACCATATATTTT.

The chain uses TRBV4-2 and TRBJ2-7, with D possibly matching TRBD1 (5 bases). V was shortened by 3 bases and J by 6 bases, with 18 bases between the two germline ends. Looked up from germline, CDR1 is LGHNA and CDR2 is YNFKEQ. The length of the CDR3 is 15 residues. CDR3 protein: CASSQQTRQGSEQYF. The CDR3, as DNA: TGTGCCAGCAGCCAGCAAACCAGGCAGGGAAGCGAGCAGTACTTC.

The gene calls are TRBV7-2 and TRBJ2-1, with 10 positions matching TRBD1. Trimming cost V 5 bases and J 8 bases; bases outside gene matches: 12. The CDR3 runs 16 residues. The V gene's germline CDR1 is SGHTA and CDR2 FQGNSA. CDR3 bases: TGTGCCAGCAGCCCTTACCCGGTGACAGGGGGCCATGAGCAGTTCTTC. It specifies CASSPYPVTGGHEQFF.

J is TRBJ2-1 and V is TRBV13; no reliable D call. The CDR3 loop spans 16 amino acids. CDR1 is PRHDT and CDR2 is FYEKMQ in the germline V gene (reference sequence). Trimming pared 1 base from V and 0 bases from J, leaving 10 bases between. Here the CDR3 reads CASSLDVWSSYNEQFF. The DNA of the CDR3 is TGTGCCAGCAGCTTAGATGTGTGGAGCTCCTACAATGAGCAGTTCTTC.

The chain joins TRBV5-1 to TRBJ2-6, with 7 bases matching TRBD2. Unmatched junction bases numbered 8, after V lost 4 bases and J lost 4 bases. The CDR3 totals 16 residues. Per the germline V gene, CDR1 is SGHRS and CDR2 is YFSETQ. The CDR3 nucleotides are TGCGCCAGCAGCCCGGGAGCGGGGCCAGGGGCCAACGTCCTGACTTTC. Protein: CASSPGAGPGANVLTF.

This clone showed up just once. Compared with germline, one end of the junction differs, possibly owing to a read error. The CDR3 region is CARSGRGGTDTQYF. The CDR3 bases are TGTGCCCGCAGCGGGCGGGGGGGGACAGATACGCAGTATTTT. The rearrangement links TRBV9 to TRBJ2-3; TRBD2 matches 9 bases. There are 14 residues in the CDR3. Germline CDR1 SGDLS, CDR2 YYNGEE.

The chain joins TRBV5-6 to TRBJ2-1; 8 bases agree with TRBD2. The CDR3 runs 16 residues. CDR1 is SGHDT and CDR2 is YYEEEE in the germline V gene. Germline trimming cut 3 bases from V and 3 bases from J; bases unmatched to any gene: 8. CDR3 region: CASSSKVTSGYNEQFF. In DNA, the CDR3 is TGTGCCAGCAGCTCGAAGGTAACTAGCGGCTACAATGAGCAGTTCTTC.

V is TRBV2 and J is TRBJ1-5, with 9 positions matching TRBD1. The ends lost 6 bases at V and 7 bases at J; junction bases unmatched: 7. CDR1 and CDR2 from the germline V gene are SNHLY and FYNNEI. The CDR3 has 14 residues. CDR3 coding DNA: TGTGCCAGCAGCGGGACAGGGACGGGACAGCCCCAGCATTTT. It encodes CASSGTGTGQPQHF.

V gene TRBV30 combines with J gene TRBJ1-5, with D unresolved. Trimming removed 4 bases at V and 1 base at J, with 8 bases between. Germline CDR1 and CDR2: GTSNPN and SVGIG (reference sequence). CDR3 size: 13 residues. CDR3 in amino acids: CAWNGLSNQPQHF. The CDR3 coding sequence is TGTGCCTGGAATGGACTCAGCAATCAGCCCCAGCATTTT.

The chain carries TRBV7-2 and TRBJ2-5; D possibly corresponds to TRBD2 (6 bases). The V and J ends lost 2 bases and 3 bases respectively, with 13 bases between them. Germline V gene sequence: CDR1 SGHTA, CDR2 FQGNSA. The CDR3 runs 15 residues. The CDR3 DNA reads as TGTGCCAGCAGCTTATACGGCGGGAATAAAGAGACCCAGTACTTC. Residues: CASSLYGGNKETQYF. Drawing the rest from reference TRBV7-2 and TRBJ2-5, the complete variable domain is GAGVSQSPSNKVTEKGKDVELRCDPISGHTALYWYRQSLGQGLEFLIYFQGNSAPDKSGLPSDRFSAERTGGSVSTLTIQRTQQEDSAVYLCASSLYGGNKETQYFGPGTRLLVL.

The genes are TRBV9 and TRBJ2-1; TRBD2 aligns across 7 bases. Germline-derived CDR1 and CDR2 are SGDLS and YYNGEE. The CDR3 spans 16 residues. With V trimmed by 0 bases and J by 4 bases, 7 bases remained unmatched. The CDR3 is CASSVAPSGIYNEQFF. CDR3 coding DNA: TGTGCCAGCAGCGTAGCCCCTAGCGGAATTTACAATGAGCAGTTCTTC.

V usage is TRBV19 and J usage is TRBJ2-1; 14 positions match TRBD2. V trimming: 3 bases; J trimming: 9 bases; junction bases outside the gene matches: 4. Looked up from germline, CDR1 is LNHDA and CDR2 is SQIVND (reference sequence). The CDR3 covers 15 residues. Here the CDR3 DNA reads TGTGCCAGTAGTATGGGACTAGCGGGAGTAGGTGAGCAGTTCTTC. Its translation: CASSMGLAGVGEQFF.

The CDR3 nucleotides read TGTGCCATCAGCGACGGGACAGCGATATACGAGCAGTACTTC. It codes for CAISDGTAIYEQYF. The V and J genes are TRBV10-3 and TRBJ2-7; 7 bases line up with TRBD1. Trimming removed 6 bases from V and 4 bases from J; junction bases left unmatched: 9. CDR1 and CDR2 from the germline V gene are ENHRY and SYGVKD. This CDR3 is 14 amino acids long.

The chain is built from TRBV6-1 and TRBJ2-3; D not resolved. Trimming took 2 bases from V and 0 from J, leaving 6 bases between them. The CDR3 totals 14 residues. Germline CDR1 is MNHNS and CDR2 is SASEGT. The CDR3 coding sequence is TGTGCCAGCAGTGAAATGCACAGCACAGATACGCAGTATTTT. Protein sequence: CASSEMHSTDTQYF.

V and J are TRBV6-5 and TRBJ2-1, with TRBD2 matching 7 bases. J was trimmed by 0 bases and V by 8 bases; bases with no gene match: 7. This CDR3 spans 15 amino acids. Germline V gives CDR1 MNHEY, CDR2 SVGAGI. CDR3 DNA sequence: TGTGCCAGCGGGAGGGCACGGAGCTCCTACAATGAGCAGTTCTTC. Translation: CASGRARSSYNEQFF.

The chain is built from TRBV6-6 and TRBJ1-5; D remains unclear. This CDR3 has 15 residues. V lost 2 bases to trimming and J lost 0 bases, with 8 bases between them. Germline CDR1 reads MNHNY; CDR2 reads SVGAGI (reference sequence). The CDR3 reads CASSYSRGSNQPQHF. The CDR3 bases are TGTGCCAGCAGTTACAGTCGAGGTAGCAATCAGCCCCAGCATTTT.